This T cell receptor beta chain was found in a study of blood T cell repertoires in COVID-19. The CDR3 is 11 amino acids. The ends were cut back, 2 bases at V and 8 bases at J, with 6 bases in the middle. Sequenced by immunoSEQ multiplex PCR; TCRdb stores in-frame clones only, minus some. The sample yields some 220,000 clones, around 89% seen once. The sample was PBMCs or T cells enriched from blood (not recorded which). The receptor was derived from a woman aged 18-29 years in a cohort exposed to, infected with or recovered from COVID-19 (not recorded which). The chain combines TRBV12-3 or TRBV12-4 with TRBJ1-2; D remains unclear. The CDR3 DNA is TGTGCCAGCAGTTTAATGAGCGGCTACACCTTC. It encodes CASSLMSGYTF.